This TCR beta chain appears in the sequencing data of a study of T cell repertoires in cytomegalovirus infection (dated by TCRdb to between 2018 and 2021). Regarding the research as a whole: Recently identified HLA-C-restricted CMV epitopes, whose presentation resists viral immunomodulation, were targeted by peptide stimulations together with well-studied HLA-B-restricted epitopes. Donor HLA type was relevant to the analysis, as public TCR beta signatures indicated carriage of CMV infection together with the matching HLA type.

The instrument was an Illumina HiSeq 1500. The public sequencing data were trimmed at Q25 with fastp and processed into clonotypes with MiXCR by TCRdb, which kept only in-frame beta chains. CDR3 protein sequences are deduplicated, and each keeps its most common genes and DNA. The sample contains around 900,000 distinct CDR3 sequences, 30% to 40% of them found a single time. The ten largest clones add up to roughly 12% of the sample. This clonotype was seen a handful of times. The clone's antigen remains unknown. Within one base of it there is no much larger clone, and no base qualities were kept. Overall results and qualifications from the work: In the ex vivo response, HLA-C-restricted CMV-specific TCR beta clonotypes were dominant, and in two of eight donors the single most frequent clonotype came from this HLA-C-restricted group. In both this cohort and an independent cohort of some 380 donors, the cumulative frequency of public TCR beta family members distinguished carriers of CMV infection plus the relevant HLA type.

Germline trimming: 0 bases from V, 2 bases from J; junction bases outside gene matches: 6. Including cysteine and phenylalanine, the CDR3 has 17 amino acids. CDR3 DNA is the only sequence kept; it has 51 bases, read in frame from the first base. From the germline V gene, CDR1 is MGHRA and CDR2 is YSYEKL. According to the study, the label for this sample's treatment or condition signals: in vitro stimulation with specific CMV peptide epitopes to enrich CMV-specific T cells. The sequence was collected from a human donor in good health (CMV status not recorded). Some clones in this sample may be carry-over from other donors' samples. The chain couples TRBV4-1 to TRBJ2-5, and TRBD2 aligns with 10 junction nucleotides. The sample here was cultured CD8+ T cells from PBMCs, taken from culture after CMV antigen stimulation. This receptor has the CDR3 CASSQDLVAGGQETQYF. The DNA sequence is TGCGCCAGCAGCCAAGATCTGGTAGCGGGGGGACAAGAGACCCAGTACTTC.